The present entry profiles one T cell receptor beta chain with its context. Per the authors' pipeline: Estimated nucleated cell counts came from reference gene primer amplification. Sequencing used immunoSEQ multiplex PCR; TCRdb keeps in-frame clones, though not all of them. That table gives V, J and clone size, and the DNA gave D and trimming. The sample consists of a few hundred thousand clones, 85% of them appearing once. Germline V gene lookup returns CDR1 SGHTA and CDR2 FQGNSA. The junction had 10 bases not matched to a gene; V was cut back by 4 bases and J by 5 bases. There are 17 residues in the CDR3. The data stem from a study of blood T cell repertoires in COVID-19. Overall study: Researchers got acute and convalescent COVID-19 samples from the United States, Italy and Spain. Sources were T cells, B-cell-depleted T cells, or PBMCs; the material itself was cDNA or gDNA.

This chain uses TRBV7-2 with TRBJ2-3; the match to TRBD2 covers 12 bases. Sequenced sample: peripheral blood. This TCR came from a woman aged 18-29 years with acute or convalescent COVID-19. CDR3 in amino acids: CASSSVLAGGWGDTQYF. DNA of the CDR3: TGTGCCAGCAGCTCGGTACTAGCGGGGGGTTGGGGAGATACGCAGTATTTT. Full variable domain (remainder filled in from reference TRBV7-2 and TRBJ2-3): GAGVSQSPSNKVTEKGKDVELRCDPISGHTALYWYRQSLGQGLEFLIYFQGNSAPDKSGLPSDRFSAERTGGSVSTLTIQRTQQEDSAVYLCASSSVLAGGWGDTQYFGPGTRLTVL.